The source of this T cell receptor (beta chain) is a study of CD8 T cells in ankylosing spondylitis. TCRdb passed the 5' RACE reads through MiXCR, listing each CDR3 protein once. In the table there are approximately 340,000 distinct CDR3 sequences, under 15% of which are singletons. This clonotype was seen a few times. The antigen is undetermined. Study results and limitations: Disease-linked clones displayed a CD8+ phenotype and appeared relatively rarely in peripheral blood.

The clonotype comes from a male donor with ankylosing spondylitis or in good health (not recorded which). The sample taken for sequencing was blood, either unsorted or a sorted T cell fraction (not recorded which).

CDR3 region: CSVYRGSGIWTSGYTF. The CDR3 nucleotides are TGCAGCGTTTACCGGGGGTCAGGAATATGGACGTCGGGCTACACCTTC. J is TRBJ1-2 and V is TRBV29-1; possibly TRBD1 for D (5 bases). The germline V gene encodes CDR1 SQVTM and CDR2 ANQGSEA. Trimming took 5 bases from V and 8 from J, leaving 27 bases between them. This CDR3 has 16 residues.